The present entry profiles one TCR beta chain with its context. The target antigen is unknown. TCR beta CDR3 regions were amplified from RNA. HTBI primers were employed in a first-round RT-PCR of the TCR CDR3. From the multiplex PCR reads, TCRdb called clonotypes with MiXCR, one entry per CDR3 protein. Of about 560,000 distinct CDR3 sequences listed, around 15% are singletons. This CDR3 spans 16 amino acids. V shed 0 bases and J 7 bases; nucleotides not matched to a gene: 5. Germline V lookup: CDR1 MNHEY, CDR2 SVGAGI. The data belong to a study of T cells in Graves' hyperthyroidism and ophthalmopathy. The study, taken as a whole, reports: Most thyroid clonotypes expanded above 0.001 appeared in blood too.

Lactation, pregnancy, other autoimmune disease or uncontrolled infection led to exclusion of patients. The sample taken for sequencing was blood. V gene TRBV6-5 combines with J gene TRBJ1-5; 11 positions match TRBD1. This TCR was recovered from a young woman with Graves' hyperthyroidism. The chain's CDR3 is CASSYSGQGDGQPQHF. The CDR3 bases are TGTGCCAGCAGTTACTCGGGACAGGGGGACGGACAGCCCCAGCATTTT.